This is a list of T cell receptor beta chains from one sample in a study of cytomegalovirus exposure and HLA in healthy donors. Produced via immunoSEQ multiplex PCR; TCRdb's table is partial and in-frame only. The top ten hold 7.4% of the sample, which has over 150,000 clones, 60% to 85% seen once. What was sequenced was PBMCs. The receptors originated from a male donor in good health and CMV-seropositive. CDR3s include the opening cysteine and the closing phenylalanine or tryptophan. The D gene is left open where the match is weak. A clone size is listed for some rows: how often the clone was seen (once, few, many), or a class if it is expanded.

TRBD2	TRBV9	NA	TRBJ2-5	TGTGCCAGCAGCGGACTAGCGGGGGCAACCCAAGAGACCCAGTACTTC	CASSGLAGATQETQYF
TRBD1	TRBV6-5	few	TRBJ1-1	TGTGCCAGCAGTTTTCGACAGGGGGCGACTGAAGCTTTCTTT	CASSFRQGATEAFF
NA	TRBV11-2	NA	TRBJ1-3	TGTGCCACAAAGGGGTTGCGCGACGGACGGCGCGGCACCATATATTTT	CATKGLRDGRRGTIYF
TRBD2	TRBV7-9	NA	TRBJ2-7	TGTGCCAGCAGCGGACGACTAGCGGGGGGGCCCTTTTCTTACGAGCAGTACTTC	CASSGRLAGGPFSYEQYF
NA	TRBV14	NA	TRBJ1-1	TGTGCCAGCAGCCGTCCGCTCAGGGGTTCTGAAGCTTTCTTT	CASSRPLRGSEAFF
TRBD1	TRBV7-9	once	TRBJ1-2	TGTGCCAGCAGCTCGGGGACAGGTGATTTC	CASSSGTGDF
NA	TRBV19	NA	TRBJ2-1	TGTGCCAGTAGTACCTACAGGGGGAGGGCTAATGAGCAGTTCTTC	CASSTYRGRANEQFF
TRBD2	TRBV2	NA	TRBJ2-4	TGTGCCAGCAAACTAGGACTAGTTCAAAACATTCAGTACTTC	CASKLGLVQNIQYF
TRBD1	TRBV30	few	TRBJ1-2	TGTGCCTGGAGTGGGTACAGGGGAAGAGACTATGGCTACACCTTC	CAWSGYRGRDYGYTF
NA	TRBV15	NA	TRBJ1-1	TGTGCCACCAGCAGAGAGGGGCAGGGCAGGGTGTACACTGAAGCTTTCTTT	CATSREGQGRVYTEAFF
NA	TRBV11-2	NA	TRBJ2-1	TGTGCCAGCAGCTTAGATTTCGTTCGGGATGAGCAGTTCTTC	CASSLDFVRDEQFF
NA	TRBV27	once	TRBJ1-6	TGTGCCAGCAGTCTTGGCCCCCGTCGGTTGTCAGGGAGGGATTCACCCCTCCACTTT	CASSLGPRRLSGRDSPLHF
TRBD2	TRBV13	NA	TRBJ2-7	TGTGCCAGCAGCCACCGGGGCGGGGGCTACGAGCAGTACTTC	CASSHRGGGYEQYF
NA	TRBV7-2	few	TRBJ1-1	TGCGCCAGCAGCCAAGATAGGGGGTACACTGAAGCTTTCTTT	CASSQDRGYTEAFF
NA	TRBV5-5	NA	TRBJ2-5	TGTGCCAGCAGCTTGGAACAGGGTCGGCGCGAGACCCAGTACTTC	CASSLEQGRRETQYF
TRBD2	TRBV6-4	NA	TRBJ2-5	TGTGCCAGCAGTGACCAGTGGGGACTAGCCCGGAGTGAGACCCAGTACTTC	CASSDQWGLARSETQYF
NA	TRBV10-3	NA	TRBJ1-3	TGTGCCATCAGCCCAGGTGACTCTGGAAACACCATATATTTT	CAISPGDSGNTIYF
NA	TRBV5-3	NA	TRBJ2-1	TGTGCGGCGGGGTACAATGAGCAGTTCTTC	CAAGYNEQFF
NA	TRBV11-1	NA	TRBJ2-5	TGTGCCAGCAGCTTAGGACTAACCACGGAGACCCAGTACTTC	CASSLGLTTETQYF
NA	TRBV7-9	NA	TRBJ2-7	TGTGCCAGCAGCCGCAGAGACGGGTACGAGCAGTACTTC	CASSRRDGYEQYF
TRBD1	TRBV2	NA	TRBJ1-1	TGTGCCACTCAACAGGGGGCGAACACTGAAGCTTTCTTT	CATQQGANTEAFF
NA	TRBV6-5	NA	TRBJ2-1	TGTGCCAGCAGTCCCTCGGCGTTTGTCGGCGGTGAGCAGTTCTTC	CASSPSAFVGGEQFF
NA	TRBV2	few	TRBJ1-1	TGTGCCAGCACGCGCACTGAAGCTTTCTTT	CASTRTEAFF
TRBD1	TRBV2	NA	TRBJ1-5	TGTGCCAGCCGGGGGACAGGGAATCAGCCCCAGCATTTT	CASRGTGNQPQHF
TRBD2	TRBV9	once	TRBJ2-3	TGTGCCAGCAGTGTCAGCGGGGACCCAGATACGCAGTATTTT	CASSVSGDPDTQYF
TRBD2	TRBV11-1	NA	TRBJ2-1	TGTGCCAGCAGCTTAGGAGCTCTAGCGGGGGGAGGTGAGCAGTTCTTC	CASSLGALAGGGEQFF
NA	TRBV6-1	NA	TRBJ1-5	TGTGCCAGCACTTCGGGGGGTGACAATCAGCCCCAGCATTTT	CASTSGGDNQPQHF
NA	TRBV7-6	NA	TRBJ2-5	TGTGCCAGCAGCTTAGCGGGCCGACTACTAGTCGGGCAAGAGACCCAGTACTTC	CASSLAGRLLVGQETQYF
TRBD2	TRBV5-6	once	TRBJ2-5	TGTGCCAGCAGCCCCGGGACTAGCGGGGGGATAGAGACCCAGTACTTC	CASSPGTSGGIETQYF
NA	TRBV5-1	NA	TRBJ2-3	TGCGCCAGCAGCTTGGGGGTTACGGCGGGGACCACAGATACGCAGTATTTT	CASSLGVTAGTTDTQYF
NA	TRBV7-3	NA	TRBJ2-1	TGTGCCAGCAGCTTAGGACCCGGACTACCTGAGCAGTTCTTC	CASSLGPGLPEQFF
NA	TRBV21-1	NA	TRBJ2-5	TGTGCCAGCAAAGGGGGACACCAAGAGACCCAGTACTTC	CASKGGHQETQYF
NA	TRBV5-5	NA	TRBJ2-7	TGTGCCGCCGGGAGGGGGCCGAGCTCCTACGAGCAGTACTTC	CAAGRGPSSYEQYF
TRBD1	TRBV5-8	NA	TRBJ1-4	TGTGCCAGCAGCTACCACCTTGGACAGGGTGAAAAACTGTTTTTT	CASSYHLGQGEKLFF
TRBD1	TRBV30	NA	TRBJ1-1	TGTGCCTGGAGTGCCACAGGGGGCACTGAAGCTTTCTTT	CAWSATGGTEAFF
NA	TRBV5-1	NA	TRBJ2-3	TGCGCCAGCAGCCCGCGCGGGGCGGATACGCAGTATTTT	CASSPRGADTQYF